The sequence of this TCR beta chain was determined in a study of T cell changes during pregnancy in multiple sclerosis. The length of the CDR3 is 17 residues. CDR1 and CDR2 from the germline V gene are PRHDT and FYEKMQ (reference sequence). V dropped 2 bases and J dropped 2; count of bases not matched to a gene: 9. Data came from immunoSEQ multiplex PCR; TCRdb stores just in-frame clones and leaves some out. The data contain 57,000 or so clones, around 90% of them singletons. The receptor was derived from a female donor with multiple sclerosis, enrolled in a pregnancy study. Material: peripheral blood, obtained in the second trimester of pregnancy. The rearrangement uses TRBV13 and TRBJ2-3; 8 bases are a match to TRBD2. DNA of the CDR3: TGTGCCAGCAGCTTACGCCTGGCGGGGGGCCCCACAGATACGCAGTATTTT. Translating it yields CASSLRLAGGPTDTQYF.